Here is one TCR beta chain with its context. Sequencing was performed with immunoSEQ multiplex PCR; in TCRdb, only in-frame clones are kept and a portion is missing. The table records over 250,000 clones, 70% to 85% of them present only once. This record belongs to a study of blood T cell repertoires in COVID-19. The sample comprised peripheral blood. The clonotype originates from a human donor with COVID-19, enrolled during active disease. The donor label of this sample is uncertain.

CDR3 sequence reads: CASNPGQGRNTEAFF. CDR3 DNA: TGTGCCAGTAACCCGGGACAGGGTAGGAACACTGAAGCTTTCTTT. This chain uses TRBV19 with TRBJ1-1; 9 bases align to TRBD1. There are 15 residues in the CDR3. CDR1 is LNHDA, CDR2 SQIVND, per germline (reference sequence). Trimming cost V 7 bases and J 1 base; bases outside gene matches: 7.